What follows describes a single T cell receptor (beta chain). This clonotype was observed many times. Its antigen is not yet known. Base-call qualities are not available, and no considerably larger clone is one nucleotide away. The data are from a study of spatial heterogeneity in lung cancer (dated by TCRdb to about 2019). The study in broad terms: Beta-chain transcripts were consistently detected in greater numbers than alpha-chain transcripts, which likely reflected higher beta-chain transcript abundance. In the raw uncorrected reads, each unique combination of TCR and UMI appeared more than ten times on average. In non-small cell lung cancer, the study made a quantitative comparison of TCR alpha and beta repertoires among multiple tumor regions, matched nontumor lung and blood. Nonsynonymous mutation counts, determined by whole-exome sequencing of tumor tissue, were related to features of the TCR repertoire. Both alpha and beta chains were TCR-sequenced in samples taken at surgery, namely 220 tumor regions, 62 to 70 matched nontumor lung samples and about 52 PBMC samples. Study-wide findings and limitations: Confirming at a functional level the hypothesis that regional TCRs recognize regional mutations was considered to require additional single-cell paired TCR alpha and beta sequencing. Ubiquitous expanded tumor TCRs were detected in blood more often at tumor resection than at routine follow-up.

Libraries were prepared through 5' RACE. Data came from a NextSeq 500. In the TCR library protocol, a unique molecular identifier was attached to each TCR cDNA molecule so that PCR and sequencing errors could be corrected. Processing in the source paper ran as follows. TCR identification, UMI-based error correction and CDR3 extraction were all carried out with Decombinator tools. TCRs above a frequency of 2 per 1,000, corresponding to the top 1% of the tumor frequency distribution, were defined as expanded. Rényi diversity was computed with the R vegan package after subsampling each repertoire 100 times to 5,000 TCRs. To build CDR3 similarity networks, amino acid triplet string-kernel similarity was used, and CDR3s were connected when their pairwise similarity was above 0.82. TCRdb applied fastp at Q25 and MiXCR to the public reads, then kept only in-frame beta chains. All rows with the same CDR3 protein become a single entry with the most common DNA and genes. The V and J calls reflect TCRdb's pipeline rather than the authors' work. The sample table holds roughly 54,000 distinct CDR3 sequences, of which 6.5% to 8% were seen once. Together, the top ten hold 10% to 15% of the sample.

The meaning of the sample's time point label: sample taken at primary tumor resection. Whole RNA extracted from tumor and nontumor lung tissue, or from cryopreserved PBMC samples, was used for TCR sequencing without cell sorting. Donors were 72 patients with early-stage, untreated non-small cell lung cancer from the lung TRACERx cohort. Only patients for whom sufficient RNA was available from at least two tumor regions were selected for TCR sequencing. From cysteine to phenylalanine, the CDR3 is 13 amino acids long. Of the read, only the CDR3 DNA is kept; its 39 bases are in frame from base 1. CDR1 is given as DFQATT and CDR2 as SNEGSKA, both from the germline V gene (reference sequence). Between the V and J ends, shortened by 0 bases and 3 bases respectively, the junction contains 6 bases.

The sample was PBMCs, taken at surgery. This receptor was taken from a female donor with early-stage non-small cell lung cancer. This chain joins TRBV20-1 to TRBJ1-5, with the D gene call left open. CDR3 region: CSARDNLNQPQHF. The DNA is TGCAGTGCTAGAGATAACCTCAATCAGCCCCAGCATTTT.